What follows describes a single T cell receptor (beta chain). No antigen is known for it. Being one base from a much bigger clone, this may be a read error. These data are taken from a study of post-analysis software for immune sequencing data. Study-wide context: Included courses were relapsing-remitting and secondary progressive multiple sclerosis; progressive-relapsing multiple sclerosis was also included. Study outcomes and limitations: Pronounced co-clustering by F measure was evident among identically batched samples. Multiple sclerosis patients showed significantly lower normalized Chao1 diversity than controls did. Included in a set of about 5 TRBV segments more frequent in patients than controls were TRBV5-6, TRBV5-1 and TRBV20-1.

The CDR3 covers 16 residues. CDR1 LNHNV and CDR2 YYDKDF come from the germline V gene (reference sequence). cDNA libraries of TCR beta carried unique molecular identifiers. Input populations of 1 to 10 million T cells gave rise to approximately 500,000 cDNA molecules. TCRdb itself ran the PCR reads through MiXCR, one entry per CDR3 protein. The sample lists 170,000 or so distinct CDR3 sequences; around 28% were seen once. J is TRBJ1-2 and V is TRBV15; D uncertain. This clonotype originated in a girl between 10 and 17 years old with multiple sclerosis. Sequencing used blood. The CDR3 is CATSRDLGGNNYGCTF. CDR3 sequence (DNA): TGTGCCACCAGCAGAGATCTGGGCGGAAATAACTATGGCTGCACCTTC.